This paragraph reports one TCR beta chain. This clonotype was counted between two and nine times. Its specific antigen is unknown. Nothing much larger sits one base from this clone, and base qualities are not available. The data were taken from a study of blood T cells in healthy people across ages (dated by TCRdb to the mid-2010s). Background on the whole study: In model experiments, template switching captured roughly one uniquely barcoded TCR beta cDNA molecule for every two T cells. The study measured age-related changes in TCR beta repertoire diversity using deep sequencing normalized with unique cDNA molecular identifiers. Four age groups were formed from the donors: young (average approximately 16 years), middle-aged (just under 40), aged (roughly 58) and long-lived (about 80). Donors of different ages were randomly distributed across sequencing lanes to avoid experimental bias. For two donors (one aged 18 to 29 and one aged 80 or older), the study analyzed two additional independent replicas of 1 million unique cDNA reads from the same blood draw. What the authors observed across the whole study: As age increased, observed TCR beta diversity per million T cells dropped in a roughly linear way, and a significant reduction was already evident by age 40. Donor CMV infection status was unknown, potentially confounding age-related changes in expanded clonotypes. Compared with the aged group, more naive CD4+ T cells, fewer expanded clones and increased TCR diversity were shown by the long-lived group, suggesting age selection. Total diversity estimates from one million sequenced T cells were considered lower bounds and underestimates. Since profiling was done on bulk unsorted PBMCs, naive and antigen-experienced compartments could not be conclusively compared. Observed TCR beta diversity correlated strongly with the percentage of naive T cells measured by flow cytometry.

Reading from cysteine to phenylalanine, the CDR3 counts 12 amino acids. The sequence is cut down to CDR3 DNA, 36 bases in frame from base 1. CDR1 and CDR2 are drawn from the germline V gene: LGHNA, YNFKEQ. V gives up 1 base and J gives up 14 bases, and the segment between their germline ends measures 12 bases. The approximately 41 donors, aged about 6 to 90 years, were systemically healthy Caucasian individuals from Russia. Each donor gave about 11 milliliters of peripheral blood, drawn into EDTA-treated Vacutainer tubes. PBMCs were isolated by Ficoll-Paque density-gradient centrifugation, with at least 7 million obtained per sample. Total RNA was extracted from PBMCs with Trizol reagent, with at least 5.5 micrograms obtained per sample. For every donor, an aliquot of PBMCs went through flow cytometry to measure the percentages of naive CD45RAhigh/CD27high T cells. Receptor libraries were prepared by 5' RACE. The sequencer listed for this sample is Illumina HiSeq 2500. A second PCR of about 6 to 11 cycles was run with a J-beta primer mix and a sample-barcoded 5' primer. Each TCR beta cDNA molecule received a unique molecular identifier from a template-switch 5' adaptor carrying 12 random nucleotides. Each sample yielded at least 2.5 million CDR3-containing paired-end reads. The Mint cDNA synthesis kit, primed by a TRBC-specific oligonucleotide, was used to synthesize first-strand cDNA from all RNA. Following uracil-DNA glycosylase treatment, all cDNA underwent a first 18-cycle PCR with the universal primers M1SS and BC2_uni_R. As for how the authors treated the data: For normalization, 1 million high-quality reads, each with a distinct molecular identifier, were randomly selected from each sample. Reads sharing molecular identifiers were discarded rather than binned into consensus sequences. MiTCR, with a Q25 quality threshold and the strictest error-elimination algorithm, was used for CDR3 identification, clonotype clustering and error correction. A nonparametric unseen species model using Euler transformation provided a lower-bound estimate of total TCR beta diversity. TCRdb reworked the public reads: Q25 trimming with fastp, MiXCR clone assembly, productive beta chains retained. Under each unique CDR3 protein, matching rows form one entry showing the most common genes and DNA. The V and J calls and clone size are TCRdb's, not the authors'. The sample includes roughly 2 million distinct CDR3 sequences, with around half observed a single time. The biggest ten clones account for roughly 2.1% of the sample.

The rearranged segments are TRBV4-2 and TRBJ2-1; no D segment can be confidently identified. This clonotype was obtained from a woman between 35 and 50 years old in good health. The material sequenced was blood. The CDR3 protein is CASSQADGKKFF. The DNA is as follows: TGTGCCAGCAGCCAAGCGGACGGTAAAAAGTTCTTC.